A single sample is the source of the 30 T cell receptor beta chains below, sequenced in a study of T cells in Graves' hyperthyroidism and ophthalmopathy (dated by TCRdb to between 2019 and 2020). Preparation of the library involved multiplex PCR. Data came from an Illumina HiSeq 2000. The TCR beta CDR3 regions were amplified from the RNA transcripts. The first round of RT-PCR for the TCR CDR3 was performed with the HTBI primer set and the Qiagen OneStep RT-PCR kit. Through fastp at Q25 and MiXCR, TCRdb rebuilt clones from the public reads, retaining in-frame beta chains. Rows are combined by CDR3 protein, so each entry shows the most common genes and DNA. For this sample the table gives roughly 380,000 distinct CDR3 sequences, of which 19% were detected only once. In total, the top ten clones hold around 3.6% of the sample. What was sequenced was blood. These receptors were taken from a woman between 18 and 29 years old with Graves' hyperthyroidism.

A word on this clonotype: A much larger clone sits a single nucleotide away, making a read error possible. The chain employs TRBV28 and TRBJ1-3; D is ambiguous. V was pared by 6 bases and J by 12 bases, with 12 bases between. There are 11 residues in the CDR3. Per the germline V gene, CDR1 is MDHEN and CDR2 is SYDVKM. This chain's CDR3 is CASSRPDIIYF. In DNA, the CDR3 is TGTGCCAGCAGCCGCCCCGACATCATATATTTT.

This clonotype was seen ten or more times. V is TRBV2 and J is TRBJ2-5; D is possibly TRBD2 (6 bases). With 11 bases removed from V and 5 bases from J, the gap between germline ends came to 15 bases. The CDR3 consists of 12 residues. The germline V gene has CDR1 SNHLY and CDR2 FYNNEI. The CDR3 region is CAGWRRGETQYF. In DNA, the CDR3 is TGTGCCGGGTGGAGACGGGGGGAGACCCAGTACTTC.

The genes are TRBV2 and TRBJ2-7, with a weak D call TRBD1 (6 bases). From germline, CDR1 is SNHLY and CDR2 FYNNEI. V gave up 8 bases and J gave up 3 bases, with 8 bases separating them. The CDR3 has 11 amino acids. The CDR3: CASEGGYEQYF. The CDR3 DNA reads TGTGCCAGCGAAGGGGGCTACGAGCAGTACTTC.

The sample holds many counts of this clonotype. The V call is TRBV2, the J call TRBJ2-5; maybe TRBD2 (7 bases). The V end was cut by 4 bases, the J end by 4 bases, with 19 bases between. Germline V gene data show CDR1 as SNHLY and CDR2 as FYNNEI. CDR3 size: 16 residues. The CDR3 DNA is TGTGCCAGCAGTGTTTGGCGGGGGCGCCTTGGAGAGACCCAGTACTTC. Its translation: CASSVWRGRLGETQYF.

V gene TRBV6-1 combines with J gene TRBJ2-7; TRBD1 agrees at 9 bases. V lost 6 bases to trimming and J lost 6 bases; unmatched junction nucleotides: 9. CDR3 size: 14 residues. Germline assignment: CDR1 MNHNS and CDR2 SASEGT. In DNA form, the CDR3 reads TGTGCCAGCAGGCGGGGACAGGGAGTACCCGAGCAGTACTTC. Protein sequence: CASRRGQGVPEQYF.

The V gene is TRBV30, the J gene TRBJ2-2; D may correspond to TRBD1 or TRBD2 (6 bases each). The CDR3 runs 13 residues. V lost 5 bases to trimming and J lost 6 bases, with 13 bases between them. CDR1 and CDR2 from the germline V gene are GTSNPN and SVGIG (reference sequence). The CDR3 DNA follows: TGTGCCTGGGAGGGGGGCGGTTCCGGGGAGCTGTTTTTT. This gives the protein CAWEGGGSGELFF. Looking up the rest from reference TRBV30 and TRBJ2-2 gives the full variable domain: SQTIHQWPATLVQPVGSPLSLECTVEGTSNPNLYWYRQAAGRGLQLLFYSVGIGQISSEVPQNLSASRPQDRQFILSSKKLLLSDSGFYLCAWEGGGSGELFFGEGSRLTVL.

This clonotype was picked up many times. V gene TRBV5-1 combines with J gene TRBJ1-5; possible D gene TRBD1, 5 bases. Germline CDR1 reads SGHRS; CDR2 reads YFSETQ. V was pared by 3 bases and J by 5 bases, with 12 bases between. This CDR3 has 14 residues. This CDR3 reads CASSYGGPDQPQHF. The CDR3 nucleotides are TGCGCCAGCAGCTACGGGGGACCGGATCAGCCCCAGCATTTT.

The chain combines TRBV7-8 with TRBJ1-1, with 8 bases aligning to TRBD1. CDR3 length equals 17 residues. The germline V gene has CDR1 SGHVS and CDR2 FQNEAQ. With 0 bases clipped from V and 4 bases from J, the junction kept 10 bases outside the gene matches. DNA of the CDR3: TGTGCCAGCAGCTTAGCCCCAGGACAGGGTGGTCGCACTGAAGCTTTCTTT. This translates into CASSLAPGQGGRTEAFF.

This clonotype was seen many times. The gene calls are TRBV14 and TRBJ2-5; 7 bases map to TRBD1. The CDR3 sequence is 14 residues long. J lost 5 bases, V lost 2 bases, and 5 bases had no gene match. Germline V lookup: CDR1 SGHDN, CDR2 FVKESK. CDR3 coding DNA: TGTGCCAGCAGCCAAAACAGGGGCGGTGAGACCCAGTACTTC. It is translated as CASSQNRGGETQYF.

At least ten counts were recorded for this clonotype. The chain combines TRBV29-1 with TRBJ2-7; D is uncertain. The germline V gene has CDR1 SQVTM and CDR2 ANQGSEA. This CDR3 region has 13 residues. V was clipped by 6 bases and J by 0 bases, with 12 bases between them. DNA of the CDR3: TGCAGCGTGACCCCAGGCCTCTCCTACGAGCAGTACTTC. It codes for CSVTPGLSYEQYF.

This clonotype was counted between two and nine times. This sequence joins TRBV2 and TRBJ2-7, with a weak D call TRBD2 (7 bases). Germline V gene data show CDR1 as SNHLY and CDR2 as FYNNEI. This CDR3 has 15 amino acids. The V end was cut by 6 bases, the J end by 7 bases, with 22 bases between. The CDR3 nucleotides read TGTGCCAGCAGGATTATGGGGGGGGGCGTCGGAGAGCAGTACTTC. Its protein is CASRIMGGGVGEQYF. Drawing the rest from reference TRBV2 and TRBJ2-7, the complete variable domain is EPEVTQTPSHQVTQMGQEVILRCVPISNHLYFYWYRQILGQKVEFLVSFYNNEISEKSEIFDDQFSVERPDGSNFTLKIRSTKLEDSAMYFCASRIMGGGVGEQYFGPGTRLTVT.

This clonotype was observed at least ten times. V and J are TRBV6-1 and TRBJ1-5, with 9 bases that match TRBD1. The CDR3 runs to 15 residues. Germline assignment: CDR1 MNHNS and CDR2 SASEGT. The J segment lost 2 bases and the V segment lost 6 bases, leaving 5 bases of the junction unmatched. The DNA for the CDR3 is TGTGCCAGCAGCGTGGACAGGGGATGCAATCAGCCCCAGCATTTT. Translating gives CASSVDRGCNQPQHF.

The chain combines TRBV6-2 or TRBV6-3 with TRBJ1-5, with D possibly TRBD1 on 6 matching bases. Germline V gene lookup returns CDR1 MNHEY and CDR2 SVGEGT. The CDR3 extends over 15 amino acids. With 5 bases removed from V and 2 bases from J, the gap between germline ends came to 13 bases. The chain's CDR3 is CASSPPYRGNQPQHF. The CDR3 DNA is TGTGCCAGCAGTCCTCCGTACAGGGGCAATCAGCCCCAGCATTTT.

This clonotype was found a few times. In nucleotides, the CDR3 is TGCAGCGTCCTAAGAGGGGCCCGGGGTACGCAGTATTTT. It specifies CSVLRGARGTQYF. This rearrangement joins TRBV29-1 to TRBJ2-3; D may match TRBD1 or TRBD2 (5 bases each). Germline values: CDR1 SQVTM, CDR2 ANQGSEA. The CDR3 covers 13 residues. The germline V and J ends were trimmed by 6 bases and 8 bases, with 18 bases remaining between them.

V usage is TRBV5-6 and J usage is TRBJ2-7; D is ambiguous. The CDR3 is 15 amino acids. Trimming pared 4 bases from V and 0 bases from J, leaving 14 bases between. Germline CDR1 reads SGHDT; CDR2 reads YYEEEE. The CDR3 region is CASSVAGRSSYEQYF. The DNA for the CDR3 is TGTGCCAGCAGCGTCGCTGGGCGGTCCTCCTACGAGCAGTACTTC. The variable domain in full, completed from reference TRBV5-6 and TRBJ2-7, reads DAGVTQSPTHLIKTRGQQVTLRCSPKSGHDTVSWYQQALGQGPQFIFQYYEEEERQRGNFPDRFSGHQFPNYSSELNVNALLLGDSALYLCASSVAGRSSYEQYFGPGTRLTVT.

This clonotype was observed at least ten times. V usage is TRBV12-3 or TRBV12-4 and J usage is TRBJ2-7; maybe TRBD2 (5 bases). V shed 3 bases and J shed 3 bases, with 21 bases lying between them. The CDR3 covers 17 residues. CDR3 in amino acids: CASSFAGSAPNFYEQYF. CDR3 sequence (DNA): TGTGCCAGCAGTTTCGCGGGTTCGGCCCCCAATTTCTACGAGCAGTACTTC.

In this sample, this clonotype turned up many times. The V call is TRBV6-1, the J call TRBJ1-2; TRBD1 agrees at 7 bases. J was trimmed by 2 bases and V by 6 bases; bases with no gene match: 9. CDR3 size: 15 residues. CDR1 is MNHNS and CDR2 is SASEGT in the germline V gene. CDR3 sequence reads: CASRRARDSNYGYTF. DNA of the CDR3: TGTGCCAGCAGGCGCGCCCGGGACAGCAACTATGGCTACACCTTC.

This rearrangement joins TRBV12-3 or TRBV12-4 to TRBJ1-1; no definite D call. Trimming cost V 8 bases and J 0 bases, with 16 bases left between them. This CDR3 has 15 amino acids. The CDR3 reads CASHPGPGMNTEAFF. CDR3 nucleotide sequence: TGTGCCAGCCACCCCGGACCGGGGATGAACACTGAAGCTTTCTTT.

This clonotype was observed many times. The V gene is TRBV11-2, the J gene TRBJ1-2; D is ambiguous. With 1 base removed from V and 14 bases from J, the gap between germline ends came to 20 bases. CDR1 is SGHAT, CDR2 FQNNGV, per germline. The CDR3 spans 14 residues. The CDR3 sequence is CASSLAGSPLPLTF. CDR3 nucleotides: TGTGCCAGCAGCTTAGCTGGAAGTCCCCTCCCGCTGACCTTC.

This clonotype was observed a few times. The chain couples TRBV6-2 or TRBV6-3 to TRBJ2-5; a weak D match, TRBD2 (5 bases). The germline V and J ends were trimmed by 6 bases and 2 bases, with 13 bases remaining between them. The CDR3 sequence is 14 residues long. Germline values: CDR1 MNHEY, CDR2 SVGEGT. The CDR3 is CASRQSGAQETQYF. DNA of the CDR3: TGTGCCAGCAGACAGAGCGGAGCTCAAGAGACCCAGTACTTC.

V and J are TRBV11-2 and TRBJ1-6; a possible D gene is TRBD1 (5 bases). Germline CDR1 reads SGHAT; CDR2 reads FQNNGV. V dropped 7 bases and J dropped 2 bases, with 12 bases sitting between them. The CDR3 consists of 15 residues. The CDR3 loop reads CASTRSQAYNSPLHF. CDR3 DNA: TGTGCCAGCACCCGATCACAGGCCTATAATTCACCCCTCCACTTT.

This clonotype was seen repeatedly, ten times or more. The rearrangement joins TRBV12-3 or TRBV12-4 to TRBJ1-3; D is undetermined. The V end lost 5 bases, the J end lost 1 base, and 9 bases lay between the germline ends. The CDR3 is 14 residues long. CDR3 in DNA: TGTGCCAGCAGTGCCTACAGATCTGGAAACACCATATATTTT. The encoded protein is CASSAYRSGNTIYF.

By proportion, this clonotype is medium-sized (0.01 to 0.1%). The J gene is TRBJ2-2, the V gene TRBV30; tentative D call: TRBD1 (6 bases). Germline V CDR1 and CDR2: GTSNPN, SVGIG (reference sequence). The CDR3 covers 15 residues. Deletions cut 7 bases from V and 3 bases from J, with 18 bases between. CDR3 in DNA: TGTGCCTCCCGACAGGTTGATCGGGACACCGGGGAGCTGTTTTTT. Amino acid sequence: CASRQVDRDTGELFF.

This clonotype has ten or more counts. The V call is TRBV11-2, the J call TRBJ2-2; D not resolved. V lost 1 base, J lost 2 bases, and 11 bases lay in between. The CDR3 contains 16 residues. Germline-derived CDR1 and CDR2 are SGHAT and FQNNGV. The CDR3, as DNA: TGTGCCAGCAGCTTAGGGGGAATTAGAAACACCGGGGAGCTGTTTTTT. This codes for CASSLGGIRNTGELFF.

The V gene is TRBV7-2, the J gene TRBJ2-7; D is tentatively TRBD1 or TRBD2 (5 bases each). The CDR3 has 14 residues. Germline V gene data show CDR1 as SGHTA and CDR2 as FQGNSA. Trimming stripped 4 bases from V and 6 bases from J, with 16 bases between. CDR3 sequence: CASSSWDRRAEQYF. CDR3 bases: TGTGCCAGCAGCTCTTGGGACCGGCGGGCCGAGCAGTACTTC.

This clonotype has at least ten counts. This chain uses TRBV6-5 with TRBJ2-7; D may be TRBD2 (6 bases). Germline CDR1 MNHEY, CDR2 SVGAGI. The length of the CDR3 is 12 residues. V was clipped by 9 bases and J by 3 bases, with 12 bases between them. CDR3 sequence: CASTFGSYEQYF. As DNA, the CDR3 is TGTGCCAGTACCTTCGGGAGCTACGAGCAGTACTTC.

Note on this clonotype: At one end, the junction sequence differs from germline, possibly due to a read error. This sequence joins TRBV20-1 and TRBJ2-2; D gene unclear. The germline V gene encodes CDR1 DFQATT and CDR2 SNEGSKA (reference sequence). CDR3 size: 14 residues. CDR3 in amino acids: CSARALANTEELFF. DNA for the CDR3: TGCAGTGCTCGGGCGCTGGCGAACACCGAGGAGCTGTTTTTT.

Ten or more counts support this clonotype. This chain links TRBV6-5 with TRBJ1-2; D possibly corresponds to TRBD1 (6 bases). V lost 8 bases and J 4 bases, leaving 20 bases between the germline ends. CDR1 is MNHEY, CDR2 SVGAGI, per germline. The CDR3 totals 15 residues. In DNA form, the CDR3 reads TGTGCCAGCCACCGGAAGGGGGGCCAGCGCTATGGCTACACCTTC. Translating gives CASHRKGGQRYGYTF.

This clonotype appeared many times. The chain combines TRBV10-3 with TRBJ1-3; 8 bases line up with TRBD1. From germline, CDR1 is ENHRY and CDR2 SYGVKD. This CDR3 spans 16 amino acids. The V segment lost 6 bases and the J segment 0 bases; nucleotides outside the gene matches: 7. The CDR3: CAISPGQGSSGNTIYF. The CDR3 DNA is TGTGCCATCAGCCCTGGACAGGGAAGCTCTGGAAACACCATATATTTT.

The table lists this clonotype with a count of one. The V and J genes are TRBV6-1 and TRBJ2-5; D might be TRBD1 (6 bases). This CDR3 is built from 13 residues. Germline V gives CDR1 MNHNS, CDR2 SASEGT. V was shortened by 6 bases and J by 5 bases, with 13 bases between the two germline ends. As DNA, the CDR3 is TGTGCCAGCAGCCTGGGACATGGGGAGACCCAGTACTTC. Translation gives CASSLGHGETQYF.